The sequence of this TCR beta chain was determined in a study of cytomegalovirus exposure and HLA in healthy donors. J lost 1 base, V lost 0 bases, and 3 bases had no gene match. CDR1 and CDR2 from the germline V gene are SGDLS and YYNGEE. The CDR3 is 15 residues long. Use of 60 Vbeta and 13 Jbeta primers characterized the PCR. Profiled with immunoSEQ multiplex PCR; TCRdb holds only in-frame clones, not every one. The repertoire table contains 70,000 or so clones. This sequence originates from a man aged 35-49 years in good health and CMV-seronegative. Material: PBMCs. This rearrangement joins TRBV9 to TRBJ2-5, with TRBD2 matching over 7 bases. The CDR3 spells CASSVGGGGQETQYF. In DNA, the CDR3 is TGTGCCAGCAGCGTAGGCGGGGGAGGCCAAGAGACCCAGTACTTC.